This T cell receptor beta chain was recovered during a study of T cells after yellow fever vaccination. TCRdb independently ran MiXCR on the 5' RACE reads; one entry per CDR3 protein. This table holds 620,000 or so distinct CDR3 sequences, about 15% found once. The CDR3 has 14 residues. The V and J ends lost 0 bases and 6 bases respectively, with 9 bases between them. CDR1 LNHDA and CDR2 SQIVND come from the germline V gene (reference sequence). The sequence was collected from a man younger than 35 who received the YFV17D yellow fever vaccine. The sample here was PBMCs, taken 5 to 6 days after the first yellow fever vaccination. The chain uses TRBV19 and TRBJ1-5; D might be TRBD1 (5 bases). CDR3 sequence (DNA): TGTGCCAGTAGTATAGAGTCAGGGAGTCAGCCCCAGCATTTT. Translated: CASSIESGSQPQHF.